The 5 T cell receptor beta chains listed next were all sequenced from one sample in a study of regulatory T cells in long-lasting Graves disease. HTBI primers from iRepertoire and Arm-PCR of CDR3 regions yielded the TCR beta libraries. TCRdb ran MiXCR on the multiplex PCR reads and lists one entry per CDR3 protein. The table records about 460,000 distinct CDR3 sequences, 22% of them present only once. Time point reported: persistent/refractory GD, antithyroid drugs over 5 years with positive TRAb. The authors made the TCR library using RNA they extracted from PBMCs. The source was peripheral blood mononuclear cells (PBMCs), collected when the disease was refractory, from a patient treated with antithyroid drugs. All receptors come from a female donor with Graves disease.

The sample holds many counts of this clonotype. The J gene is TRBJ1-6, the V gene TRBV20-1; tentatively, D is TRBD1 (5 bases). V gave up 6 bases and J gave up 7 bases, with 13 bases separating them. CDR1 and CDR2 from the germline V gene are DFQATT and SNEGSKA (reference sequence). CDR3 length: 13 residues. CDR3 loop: CSAPGTANSPLHF. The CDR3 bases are TGCAGTGCACCCGGGACGGCAAATTCACCCCTCCACTTT.

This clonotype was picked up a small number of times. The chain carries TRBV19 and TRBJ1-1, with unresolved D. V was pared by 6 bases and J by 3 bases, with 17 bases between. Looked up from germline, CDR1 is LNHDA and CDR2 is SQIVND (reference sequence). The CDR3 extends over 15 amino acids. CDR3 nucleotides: TGTGCCAGTAGCCCTAGTTCCTTGAAAGACACTGAAGCTTTCTTT. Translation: CASSPSSLKDTEAFF. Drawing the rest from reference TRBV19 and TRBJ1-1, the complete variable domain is DGGITQSPKYLFRKEGQNVTLSCEQNLNHDAMYWYRQDPGQGLRLIYYSQIVNDFQKGDIAEGYSVSREKKESFPLTVTSAQKNPTAFYLCASSPSSLKDTEAFFGQGTRLTVV.

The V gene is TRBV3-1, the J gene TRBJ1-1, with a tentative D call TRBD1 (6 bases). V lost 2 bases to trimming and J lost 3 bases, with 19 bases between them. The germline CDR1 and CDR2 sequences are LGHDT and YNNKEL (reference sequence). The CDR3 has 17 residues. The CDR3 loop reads CASSQTSGGAGDTEAFF. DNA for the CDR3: TGTGCCAGCAGCCAAACCTCCGGGGGGGCCGGAGACACTGAAGCTTTCTTT.

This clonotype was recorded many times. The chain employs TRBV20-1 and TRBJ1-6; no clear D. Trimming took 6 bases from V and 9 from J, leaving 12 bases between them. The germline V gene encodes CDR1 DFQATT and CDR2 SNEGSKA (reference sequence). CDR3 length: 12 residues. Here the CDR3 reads CSAVGSGSPLHF. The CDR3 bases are TGCAGTGCCGTGGGATCGGGTTCACCCCTCCACTTT.

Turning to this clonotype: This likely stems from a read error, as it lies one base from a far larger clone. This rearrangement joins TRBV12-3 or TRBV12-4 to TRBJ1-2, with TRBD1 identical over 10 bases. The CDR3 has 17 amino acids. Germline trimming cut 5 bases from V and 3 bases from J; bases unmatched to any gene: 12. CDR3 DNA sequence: TGTGCCAGCAGTCCACAGGGACAGGGGCACGGTGACTATGGCTACACCTTC. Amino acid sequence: CASSPQGQGHGDYGYTF.